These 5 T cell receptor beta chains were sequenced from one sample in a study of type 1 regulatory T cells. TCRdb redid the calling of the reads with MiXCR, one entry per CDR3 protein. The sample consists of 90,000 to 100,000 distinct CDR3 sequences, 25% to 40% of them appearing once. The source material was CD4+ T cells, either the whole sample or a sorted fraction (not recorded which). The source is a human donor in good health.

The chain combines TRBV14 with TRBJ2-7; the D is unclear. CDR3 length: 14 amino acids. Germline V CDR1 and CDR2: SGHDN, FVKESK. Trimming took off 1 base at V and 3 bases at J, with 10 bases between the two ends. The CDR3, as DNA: TGTGCCAGCAGCCAAGTTTCGAATGACTACGAGCAGTACTTC. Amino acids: CASSQVSNDYEQYF.

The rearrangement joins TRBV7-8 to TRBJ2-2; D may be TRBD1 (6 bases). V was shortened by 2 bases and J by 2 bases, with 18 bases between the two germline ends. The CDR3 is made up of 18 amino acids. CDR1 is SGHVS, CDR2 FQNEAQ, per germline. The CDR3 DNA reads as TGTGCCAGCAGCTTAAGGGTCGTTCGGACAGAAAACACCGGGGAGCTGTTTTTT. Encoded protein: CASSLRVVRTENTGELFF.

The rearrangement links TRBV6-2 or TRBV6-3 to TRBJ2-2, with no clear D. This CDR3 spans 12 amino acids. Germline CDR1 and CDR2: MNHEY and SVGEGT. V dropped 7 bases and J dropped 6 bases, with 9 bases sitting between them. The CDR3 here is CASTLRSGELFF. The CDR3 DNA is TGTGCCAGCACCCTCCGGTCCGGGGAGCTGTTTTTT.

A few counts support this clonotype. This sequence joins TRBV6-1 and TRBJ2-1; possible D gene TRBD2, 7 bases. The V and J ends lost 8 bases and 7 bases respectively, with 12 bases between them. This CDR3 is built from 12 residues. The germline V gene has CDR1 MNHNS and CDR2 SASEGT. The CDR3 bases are TGTGCCAGCCAAGGGGGGGCAAATGAGCAGTTCTTC. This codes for CASQGGANEQFF.

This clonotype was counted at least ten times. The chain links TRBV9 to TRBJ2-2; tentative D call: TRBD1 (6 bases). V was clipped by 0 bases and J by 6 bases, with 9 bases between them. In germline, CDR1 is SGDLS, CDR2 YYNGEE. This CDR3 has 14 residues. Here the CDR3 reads CASSVGQGPGELFF. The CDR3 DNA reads TGTGCCAGCAGCGTAGGGCAGGGGCCCGGGGAGCTGTTTTTT.